The entry below describes one TCR beta chain. These data belong to a study of blood T cell repertoires in COVID-19. Study-wide context: From T cells, B-cell-depleted T cells, or PBMCs came the material, which was cDNA or gDNA.

In the original processing: By means of reference gene primer amplification, nucleated cell counts were estimated. This table comes from immunoSEQ multiplex PCR, and its TCRdb copy is limited to in-frame clones, with some not included. V and J calls and clone size are as listed in that table; D and trimming were resolved from the DNA. Among 180,000 or so clones, approximately 80% were seen once, and the ten largest hold roughly 13%. Germline-derived CDR1 and CDR2 are MNHEY and SVGAGI. Trimming removed 5 bases at V and 6 bases at J, with 16 bases between. The CDR3 spans 15 residues. Sequenced: PBMCs or T cells enriched from blood (not recorded which). This rearrangement joins TRBV6-5 to TRBJ2-2; maybe TRBD1 (6 bases). This TCR was recovered from a woman aged 55-69 years who had recovered from COVID-19. In DNA, the CDR3 is TGTGCCAGCAGTCGACAGGATCTAAGCGCCGGGGAGCTGTTTTTT. This translates into CASSRQDLSAGELFF.